This T cell receptor beta chain was sequenced during a study of cytomegalovirus exposure and HLA in healthy donors. CDR3 size: 14 residues. V shed 0 bases and J shed 3 bases, with 9 bases lying between them. Germline loops: CDR1 SGHTA, CDR2 FQGNSA. Primers included in the PCR were 60 Vbeta and 13 Jbeta primers. The table came from immunoSEQ multiplex PCR; TCRdb's copy has only in-frame clones and leaves some out. The repertoire holds 150,000 or so clones, around 75% seen once, with around 3.1% in the top ten. The clonotype was recovered from a male donor in good health and CMV-seronegative. The sequenced sample consisted of PBMCs. The rearrangement joins TRBV7-2 to TRBJ2-7; D is possibly TRBD1 (5 bases). CDR3 nucleotide sequence: TGTGCCAGCAGCTTAGCGAGTGGACACTACGAGCAGTACTTC. Protein: CASSLASGHYEQYF.